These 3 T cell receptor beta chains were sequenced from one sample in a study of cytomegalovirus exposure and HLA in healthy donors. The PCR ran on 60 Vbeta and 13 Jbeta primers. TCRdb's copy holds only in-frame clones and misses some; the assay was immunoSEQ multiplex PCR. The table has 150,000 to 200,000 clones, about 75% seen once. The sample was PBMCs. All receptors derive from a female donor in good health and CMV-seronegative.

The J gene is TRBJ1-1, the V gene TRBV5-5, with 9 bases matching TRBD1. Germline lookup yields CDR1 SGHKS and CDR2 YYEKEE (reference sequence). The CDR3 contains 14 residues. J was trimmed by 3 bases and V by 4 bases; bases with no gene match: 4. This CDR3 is CASSRTGDHTEAFF. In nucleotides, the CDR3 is TGTGCCAGCAGCCGGACAGGGGACCACACTGAAGCTTTCTTT.

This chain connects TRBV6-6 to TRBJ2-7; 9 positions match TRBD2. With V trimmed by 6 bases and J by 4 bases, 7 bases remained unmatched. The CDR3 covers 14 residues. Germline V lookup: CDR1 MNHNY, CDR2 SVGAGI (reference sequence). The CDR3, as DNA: TGTGCCAGCAGGGGCTCAGGACTAGCGTACGAGCAGTACTTC. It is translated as CASRGSGLAYEQYF.

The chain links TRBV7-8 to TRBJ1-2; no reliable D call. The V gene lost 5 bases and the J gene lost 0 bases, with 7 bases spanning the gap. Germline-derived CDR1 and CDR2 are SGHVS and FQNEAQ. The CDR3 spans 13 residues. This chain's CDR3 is CASSVPANYGYTF. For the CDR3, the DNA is TGTGCCAGCAGCGTTCCTGCTAACTATGGCTACACCTTC.